This entry lists 6 T cell receptor beta chains sequenced from one sample in a study of control samples from healthy donors and cancer patients. The table came from immunoSEQ multiplex PCR; TCRdb's copy has only in-frame clones and leaves some out. The top ten hold 1.5% of the sample, which has about 170,000 clones, roughly 91% seen once. The sample comprised blood. The receptor set was obtained from a woman in her 30s in good health.

The chain employs TRBV6-5 and TRBJ2-1, with 15 positions matching TRBD2. V gave up 6 bases and J gave up 9 bases; unmatched junction bases: 3. The CDR3 covers 14 residues. In germline, CDR1 is MNHEY, CDR2 SVGAGI. The CDR3 loop reads CASRGLAGGGEQFF. The CDR3 nucleotides read TGTGCCAGCAGGGGACTAGCGGGAGGAGGTGAGCAGTTCTTC.

The V call is TRBV7-9, the J call TRBJ2-5; D is ambiguous. CDR1 and CDR2 from the germline V gene are SEHNR and FQNEAQ (reference sequence). V was cut by 2 bases and J by 6 bases, with 4 bases left in between. CDR3 length equals 11 residues. The CDR3 protein is CASSLFQTQYF. The CDR3 DNA sequence: TGTGCCAGCAGCTTATTCCAGACCCAGTACTTC.

The chain is built from TRBV5-6 and TRBJ2-1, with TRBD1 identical over 10 bases. The germline V gene encodes CDR1 SGHDT and CDR2 YYEEEE. V gave up 0 bases and J gave up 6 bases; unmatched junction bases: 6. This CDR3 region has 16 residues. The chain's CDR3 is CASSLDSGQGRNEQFF. The CDR3, as DNA: TGTGCCAGCAGCTTGGATTCGGGACAGGGGCGCAATGAGCAGTTCTTC.

The chain joins TRBV6-4 to TRBJ2-7, with a tentative D call TRBD1 (6 bases). The CDR3 has 15 residues. CDR1 and CDR2 (germline): MRHNA, SNTAGT. The V end was cut by 0 bases, the J end by 1 base, with 10 bases between. Here the CDR3 DNA reads TGTGCCAGCAGTGACTCCCGGGACAAGTCCTACGAGCAGTACTTC. It encodes CASSDSRDKSYEQYF.

This rearrangement joins TRBV28 to TRBJ1-1; D remains unclear. V shed 4 bases and J shed 0 bases, with 12 bases lying between them. The CDR3 is made up of 15 amino acids. Germline V gene sequence: CDR1 MDHEN, CDR2 SYDVKM. This chain's CDR3 is CASSSEARMNTEAFF. CDR3 nucleotide sequence: TGTGCCAGCAGTTCGGAGGCACGGATGAACACTGAAGCTTTCTTT.

The rearrangement joins TRBV10-3 to TRBJ1-1, with 7 bases identical to TRBD1. The CDR3 consists of 13 residues. Germline lookup yields CDR1 ENHRY and CDR2 SYGVKD. With 2 bases clipped from V and 9 bases from J, the junction kept 6 bases outside the gene matches. The CDR3 region has the DNA TGTGCCATCAGTGAGGGGACAGCACCAAAAGCTTTCTTT. Its translation is CAISEGTAPKAFF.